This T cell receptor (beta chain) is from a study of PD-L1 blockade in urothelial cancer (dated by TCRdb to 2015 to 2018). In terms of the full investigation: Every patient began therapy at some point between 2013 and 2015 and was given atezolizumab 1,200 mg intravenously every 3 weeks. About 85% of the roughly 29 patients were males with bladder-origin urothelial cancer, and about 65% of the 29 reported a prior smoking history. An ECOG performance status of 0 or 1 was recorded for the patients, and 0 to 3 prior chemotherapy regimens had been received by the patients. Blood samples were analyzed at two time points: 3 weeks after treatment start (second dose) and 6 weeks after treatment start. Blood samples gave median yields of approximately 130,000 T cells and more than 80,000 unique TCRs, along with a median clonality of 0.080. The study, an exploratory multi-omic analysis, examined somatic, immune and clinical correlates of response to PD-L1 blockade with atezolizumab in urothelial cancer. Pretreatment tumor samples, along with matched peripheral blood serially collected before and after atezolizumab treatment, were subjected to TCR sequencing. Durable clinical benefit was defined as progression-free survival longer than 6 months, and TCR features were also tested against progression-free and overall survival. In the same patients, whole exome sequencing and RNA sequencing of pretreatment tumors were performed in addition to TCR sequencing. Ten or so patients reached durable clinical benefit, while 20 or so patients did not. Pretreatment blood TCR-seq was available for twenty-nine patients, at least one posttreatment blood collection was obtained for some 24 patients, and tumor TCR-seq was available for some 24 patients. Findings and caveats that apply to the study as a whole: Improved progression-free and overall survival was associated with having pretreatment peripheral blood TCR clonality below the median. Among patients with durable benefit, tumor-associated TCR clones showed greater expansion in peripheral blood 3 weeks after treatment started (n of about 20, p = 0.022). Because of the small sample size (n ≈ 27) and the many exploratory analyses performed, the results are intended to be regarded as hypothesis-generating.

A total of around 30 patients with locally advanced or metastatic urothelial carcinoma, treated at Memorial Sloan Kettering on a trial protocol, made up the cohort. Peripheral blood mononuclear cells were collected pretreatment and during treatment, at between 1 and 8 total time points per patient. The Qiagen DNeasy Blood extraction kit was used to purify genomic DNA from total PBMCs and from tumor samples. PBMCs were collected pretreatment and during treatment, and were isolated and stored as previously described. From the germline V gene, CDR1 is SGHRS and CDR2 is YFSETQ. The CDR3 sequence holds 15 residues, the cysteine and phenylalanine included. The CDR3 DNA has 45 bases and is translated from base 1. Trimming accounts for 2 bases at V and 5 bases at J, while the number of junction bases matched to no gene is 2. To estimate absolute template abundance from read counts, synthetic TCR analog templates were spiked into each PCR. The immunoSEQ assay used bias-controlled V and J gene primers to amplify TCRbeta CDR3 regions from genomic DNA. Sequencing of rearranged TCRbeta segments was performed at approximately 20X coverage. In the authors' own workflow: Sequencing errors were corrected by clustering and CDR3s were annotated against IMGT to assign V, D and J genes. Downstream analyses used only productive TCRbeta rearrangements, leaving out any out-of-frame or stop-codon sequences. To compute clonality, Shannon entropy was normalized by the log of the number of unique productive sequences and then subtracted from one. Fisher's exact test with Benjamini-Hochberg correction, at a threshold of adjusted p below 0.01, was used to find clones that differed between time points or between blood and tumor. TCRdb limited this immuneACCESS table to in-frame rearrangements with V and J called. A share of clones is missing; checked studies link under half to unresolved V genes, and the rest is unexplained. V and J calls and clone size are given by that table; D and trimming were obtained from the DNA. For this sample there are approximately 46,000 clones; roughly 77% appear just once. The top ten constitute 2.7% of the sample.

Points on this clone: This clone's antigen is unknown. Base qualities are missing; no much larger clone stands one base away.

The sequence links TRBV5-1 to TRBJ2-1, with 12 bases aligning to TRBD2. The specimen was PBMCs, collected around atezolizumab (anti-PD-L1) treatment. This sequence was found in a man in his 70s with urothelial cancer. The nucleotide sequence is TGCGCCAGCAGCTTCAGACTAGCGGGAGACAATGAGCAGTTCTTC. Its protein product is CASSFRLAGDNEQFF.